The clone carrying this TCR beta chain was counted only a few times. The data derive from a study of blood T cell repertoires in COVID-19. Study background: Samples taken during acute and convalescent COVID-19 were collected in the United States, Italy and Spain.

Authors' data handling: Reference gene primer amplification gave estimated nucleated cell counts. Sequenced by immunoSEQ multiplex PCR; TCRdb stores in-frame clones only, minus some. V and J calls and clone size are those listed in that table; D and trimming were worked out from the DNA. The sample lists about 65,000 clones, 80% to 85% occurring once. Germline CDR1 is SGHTA and CDR2 is FQGTGA. V lost 3 bases and J lost 3; bases outside the gene matches: 1. The length of the CDR3 is 13 residues. This receptor was taken from a human donor in a cohort sampled during active COVID-19. The sample was peripheral blood. The V and J genes are TRBV7-3 and TRBJ1-1; 7 nucleotides line up with TRBD1. The DNA of the CDR3 is TGTGCCAGCAGCTTCCAGGGGGACACTGAAGCTTTCTTT. Translated: CASSFQGDTEAFF.